One sample yielded the 27 T cell receptor beta chains listed below, sequenced in a study of T cells expressing NK-cell markers. Using the 5' RACE reads, TCRdb records one entry per CDR3 protein without DNA. The sample table includes about 460,000 distinct CDR3 sequences. Sequencing was done on a sample of blood T cells: a sorted CD56 or NKG2C T cell subset, CD4+ or CD8+ T cells, or bulk PBMC T cells (not recorded which). The source of these receptors is a woman aged 45-59 years in good health.

V is TRBV5-5 and J is TRBJ2-5; lacking DNA, the TRBD2 call made by TCRdb goes unchecked. Per germline, CDR1 SGHKS and CDR2 YYEKEE (reference sequence). The CDR3 length is 14 residues. This CDR3 reads CASSQRDLKETQYF.

The chain employs TRBV20-1 and TRBJ2-1; TCRdb returns TRBD2, unconfirmable since there is no DNA. CDR1 and CDR2 (germline): DFQATT, SNEGSKA (reference sequence). This CDR3 contains 17 residues. The CDR3 loop is CSARALAGVPTYNEQFF.

The gene calls are TRBV10-2 and TRBJ2-3; TCRdb names TRBD2, which stays unverified in the absence of DNA. This CDR3 is built from 15 residues. Germline V lookup: CDR1 WSHSY, CDR2 SAAADI. The CDR3 protein is CATGRDSASWDTQYF.

V gene TRBV7-6 combines with J gene TRBJ2-3; TCRdb indicates TRBD1, and absent DNA this call remains unverified. Germline CDR1 reads SGHVS; CDR2 reads FNYEAQ. The CDR3 covers 16 residues. CDR3 protein: CASSLGGTANTDTQYF.

V and J are TRBV20-1 and TRBJ2-7; TCRdb proposes TRBD2, but this gene call is untestable without DNA. In germline, CDR1 is DFQATT, CDR2 SNEGSKA (reference sequence). This CDR3 is built from 15 residues. The CDR3 protein is CSARDRETSESEQYF.

The chain uses TRBV6-2 or TRBV6-3 and TRBJ2-1; with no DNA, the TCRdb D assignment of TRBD1 cannot be verified. The CDR3 is 12 residues long. CDR1 and CDR2 from the germline V gene are MNHEY and SVGEGT. The CDR3 region is CASSPWKGWVFF.

The chain's CDR3 is CASSASPGYTF. This chain joins TRBV19 and TRBJ1-2. Germline CDR1 reads LNHDA; CDR2 reads SQIVND (reference sequence). The CDR3 totals 11 residues.

J is TRBJ2-3 and V is TRBV7-2; without DNA, the TCRdb call of TRBD1 cannot be checked. This CDR3 is built from 14 residues. The germline V gene has CDR1 SGHTA and CDR2 FQGNSA. CDR3 amino acids: CASSLGSIQGSQYF.

The chain links TRBV7-2 to TRBJ2-5; with no DNA, the TCRdb D assignment of TRBD1 cannot be verified. CDR1 and CDR2 from the germline V gene are SGHTA and FQGNSA. The CDR3 runs 16 residues. CDR3 in amino acids: CASSFLALQGGETQYF.

This rearrangement joins TRBV7-2 to TRBJ2-1; lacking DNA, the TRBD2 call made by TCRdb goes unchecked. The CDR3 runs to 13 residues. Germline CDR1 is SGHTA and CDR2 is FQGNSA. The CDR3 loop reads CASSRERTSNQFF.

This chain links TRBV12-3 or TRBV12-4 with TRBJ2-2; TCRdb names TRBD1, which stays unverified in the absence of DNA. The CDR3 runs to 14 residues. The chain's CDR3 is CASRLGTVTGELFF.

V usage is TRBV5-1 and J usage is TRBJ2-1; TCRdb indicates TRBD2, and absent DNA this call remains unverified. The V gene's germline CDR1 is SGHRS and CDR2 YFSETQ. The CDR3 length is 18 residues. CDR3 loop: CASSLVRLAEGLVDEQFF.

The V gene is TRBV12-3 or TRBV12-4, the J gene TRBJ1-5; TCRdb calls TRBD1, which cannot be checked without DNA. The CDR3 totals 14 residues. This CDR3 reads CASRGTGNLQPQHF.

The gene calls are TRBV20-1 and TRBJ1-1. This CDR3 comprises 13 residues. From germline, CDR1 is DFQATT and CDR2 SNEGSKA (reference sequence). The CDR3 spells CSAMRRVNTEAFF.

The rearrangement uses TRBV10-3 and TRBJ2-5. The germline CDR1 and CDR2 sequences are ENHRY and SYGVKD. This CDR3 spans 13 amino acids. CDR3 protein: CAISEGLLETQYF.

The chain employs TRBV5-6 and TRBJ2-2; checking the TCRdb D call of TRBD2 is not possible without DNA. There are 15 residues in the CDR3. The germline CDR1 and CDR2 sequences are SGHDT and YYEEEE. The CDR3 loop reads CASKRGGADTGELFF.

V gene TRBV4-1 combines with J gene TRBJ2-1. The CDR3 length is 13 residues. Germline values: CDR1 MGHRA, CDR2 YSYEKL. The CDR3 protein is CASSQRRDNEQFF.

This rearrangement joins TRBV6-5 to TRBJ2-7; there is no DNA to check the TCRdb D call of TRBD1. The CDR3 spans 15 residues. The V gene's germline CDR1 is MNHEY and CDR2 SVGAGI. The CDR3 sequence is CASSPTGVKAYEQYF.

V gene TRBV19 combines with J gene TRBJ1-5; TCRdb designates TRBD1, a call that cannot be tested without DNA. This CDR3 region has 14 residues. CDR1 is LNHDA and CDR2 is SQIVND in the germline V gene (reference sequence). CDR3 sequence reads: CASSKFGGNQPQHF.

The rearrangement joins TRBV7-9 to TRBJ1-1; TCRdb indicates TRBD1, and absent DNA this call remains unverified. The CDR3 spans 14 residues. CDR1 is SEHNR, CDR2 FQNEAQ, per germline (reference sequence). The CDR3 loop reads CASSLMGPGTEAFF.

The CDR3 sequence: CASSGGRTEETQYF. J is TRBJ2-5 and V is TRBV5-1; TCRdb gives TRBD1 as the D gene, but with no DNA this cannot be confirmed. This CDR3 has 14 residues. Germline CDR1 and CDR2: SGHRS and YFSETQ.

CDR3 sequence: CAISGPKGSSYEQYF. The chain employs TRBV10-3 and TRBJ2-7. Germline V lookup: CDR1 ENHRY, CDR2 SYGVKD. The CDR3 spans 15 residues.

The chain recombines TRBV10-2 with TRBJ2-2; the D gene TCRdb calls, TRBD1, cannot be checked with no DNA. The CDR3 loop spans 15 amino acids. Germline V gives CDR1 WSHSY, CDR2 SAAADI. The chain's CDR3 is CARVLGQGRTGELFF.

The CDR3 here is CATSDRPDSRGYYTGELFF. The chain carries TRBV24-1 and TRBJ2-2; the TRBD1 assignment by TCRdb is unverifiable without DNA. The CDR3 contains 19 residues. Germline V gene data show CDR1 as KGHDR and CDR2 as SFDVKD.

The chain carries TRBV12-3 or TRBV12-4 and TRBJ2-1; lacking DNA, the TRBD2 call made by TCRdb goes unchecked. This CDR3 region has 14 residues. This CDR3 reads CASNHRGLDNEQFF.

This rearrangement joins TRBV20-1 to TRBJ2-7; with no DNA, the TCRdb D assignment of TRBD2 cannot be verified. The CDR3 is 14 residues long. The germline V gene has CDR1 DFQATT and CDR2 SNEGSKA (reference sequence). CDR3 residues: CSARDRTQAYEQYF.

V gene TRBV7-9 combines with J gene TRBJ2-2; checking the TCRdb D call of TRBD1 is not possible without DNA. Germline V gene data show CDR1 as SEHNR and CDR2 as FQNEAQ (reference sequence). This CDR3 has 15 amino acids. The CDR3 here is CASSWGRVGAGELFF.